This entry lists 29 T cell receptor beta chains sequenced from one sample in a study of cytomegalovirus exposure and HLA in healthy donors. PCR employed 60 Vbeta and 13 Jbeta primers. Assay: immunoSEQ multiplex PCR; the TCRdb copy retains only in-frame clones and omits some. The sample lists some 95,000 clones; about 70% were seen once. Sequencing was done on a sample of PBMCs. These receptors came from a man aged 30 to 39 in good health and CMV-seronegative.

The V gene is TRBV7-6, the J gene TRBJ2-4, with TRBD2 matching 8 bases. Unmatched junction bases numbered 11, after V lost 1 base and J lost 0 bases. Germline CDR1 and CDR2: SGHVS and FNYEAQ. The CDR3 covers 19 residues. The CDR3 bases are TGTGCCAGCAGCTTAGGCTCGGGGGGGATAACTCTAGCCAAAAACATTCAGTACTTC. Translation gives CASSLGSGGITLAKNIQYF.

The chain links TRBV27 to TRBJ2-3, with D possibly being TRBD2 (5 bases). Germline loops: CDR1 MNHEY, CDR2 SMNVEV (reference sequence). The CDR3 contains 14 residues. The ends were cut back, 7 bases at V and 4 bases at J, with 15 bases in the middle. This CDR3 is CASKGLDSPDTQYF. CDR3 bases: TGTGCCAGCAAAGGACTCGACTCTCCAGATACGCAGTATTTT.

CDR3 DNA: TGCGCCAGCAGCCAAGATCCCCACTTCACAGATACGCAGTATTTT. The encoded protein is CASSQDPHFTDTQYF. V gene TRBV4-1 combines with J gene TRBJ2-3; D gene unclear. Trimming removed 0 bases from V and 2 bases from J, with 9 bases in between. This CDR3 spans 15 amino acids. The germline V gene encodes CDR1 MGHRA and CDR2 YSYEKL.

The V gene is TRBV7-6, the J gene TRBJ2-7; no clear D. Looked up from germline, CDR1 is SGHVS and CDR2 is FNYEAQ. Trimming removed 2 bases at V and 0 bases at J, with 14 bases between. This CDR3 has 16 residues. CDR3 coding DNA: TGTGCCAGCAGCTTATTTGGGCAGAAGAGCTCCTACGAGCAGTACTTC. The encoded protein is CASSLFGQKSSYEQYF.

The chain uses TRBV4-2 and TRBJ2-1; D possibly corresponds to TRBD2 (5 bases). V was cut by 0 bases and J by 2 bases, with 11 bases left in between. CDR3 size: 16 residues. The germline V gene has CDR1 LGHNA and CDR2 YNFKEQ. The CDR3 nucleotides are TGTGCCAGCAGCCAAGATCTCGGGGAAGCCTACAATGAGCAGTTCTTC. Protein: CASSQDLGEAYNEQFF.

V and J are TRBV27 and TRBJ1-1; 9 nucleotides line up with TRBD1. Germline V gives CDR1 MNHEY, CDR2 SMNVEV (reference sequence). V lost 5 bases, J lost 9 bases, and 10 bases stayed unmatched. This CDR3 contains 14 residues. CDR3 sequence reads: CASSPPPGTGKAFF. The CDR3 DNA follows: TGTGCCAGCAGTCCCCCGCCGGGGACAGGGAAAGCTTTCTTT.

As regards this clone: The junction does not match germline at one end; this may be a read error. The chain links TRBV2 to TRBJ2-1, with 8 positions matching TRBD2. CDR3 length equals 15 residues. Germline lookup yields CDR1 SNHLY and CDR2 FYNNEI. Written as DNA, the CDR3 is TGTGCCTGCAGGGAAGCGGGGGCTAAGAAAAATGAGCAGTTCTTC. Translating gives CACREAGAKKNEQFF.

In its sample, this clone was seen a few times. This sequence joins TRBV5-4 and TRBJ2-1; tentative D call: TRBD2 (6 bases). CDR3 length: 15 residues. Germline V lookup: CDR1 SGHNT, CDR2 YYREEE (reference sequence). The germline V and J ends were trimmed by 6 bases and 0 bases, with 13 bases remaining between them. CDR3 sequence (DNA): TGTGCCAGCAACGGACGGGAGAGCTCCTACAATGAGCAGTTCTTC. It codes for CASNGRESSYNEQFF. Drawing the rest from reference TRBV5-4 and TRBJ2-1, the complete variable domain is ETGVTQSPTHLIKTRGQQVTLRCSSQSGHNTVSWYQQALGQGPQFIFQYYREEENGRGNFPPRFSGLQFPNYSSELNVNALELDDSALYLCASNGRESSYNEQFFGPGTRLTVL.

This clone was observed a handful of times. The chain couples TRBV5-4 to TRBJ1-3; TRBD1 matches at 7 bases. The V segment lost 3 bases and the J segment 0 bases; nucleotides outside the gene matches: 6. The CDR3 covers 16 residues. CDR1 is SGHNT, CDR2 YYREEE, per germline (reference sequence). The CDR3 DNA sequence: TGTGCCAGCAGCTCCGGACAGGTTCTCTCTGGAAACACCATATATTTT. Translating gives CASSSGQVLSGNTIYF.

The chain uses TRBV6-5 and TRBJ1-1; no clear D gene. The V gene lost 4 bases and the J gene lost 1 base, with 7 bases spanning the gap. The germline CDR1 and CDR2 sequences are MNHEY and SVGAGI. The CDR3 has 13 residues. The chain's CDR3 is CASSSRENTEAFF. For the CDR3, the DNA is TGTGCCAGCAGTTCCCGGGAGAACACTGAAGCTTTCTTT.

This clone has just a few counts. The gene calls are TRBV7-2 and TRBJ1-5; a weak D match, TRBD1 (5 bases). Germline V CDR1 and CDR2: SGHTA, FQGNSA. V shed 5 bases and J shed 6 bases, with 14 bases lying between them. The CDR3 contains 14 residues. Written as DNA, the CDR3 is TGTGCCAGCAGCACTCCAGGGCAAGGTCAGCCCCAGCATTTT. It yields the protein CASSTPGQGQPQHF.

The chain uses TRBV4-1 and TRBJ2-7, with 9 bases aligning to TRBD2. Per the germline V gene, CDR1 is MGHRA and CDR2 is YSYEKL. There are 16 residues in the CDR3. V lost 2 bases, J lost 7 bases, and 12 bases stayed unmatched. The CDR3 sequence is CASSQTLVAGAEEQYF. In nucleotides, the CDR3 is TGCGCCAGCAGCCAAACCCTTGTAGCGGGAGCAGAAGAGCAGTACTTC.

The CDR3 sequence: CASSLFTGDETQYF. Here the CDR3 DNA reads TGTGCCAGCAGTTTATTCACAGGGGACGAGACCCAGTACTTC. The chain combines TRBV28 with TRBJ2-5; 7 nucleotides align to TRBD1. J was trimmed by 5 bases and V by 1 base; bases with no gene match: 4. This CDR3 has 14 residues. Per germline, CDR1 MDHEN and CDR2 SYDVKM.

The count of this clone is one. This chain connects TRBV6-1 to TRBJ2-2, with TRBD1 matching over 10 bases. Germline V gene sequence: CDR1 MNHNS, CDR2 SASEGT. V was clipped by 2 bases and J by 5 bases; unmatched bases: 5. The CDR3 sequence is 16 residues long. The CDR3 DNA follows: TGTGCCAGCAGTGAACTCGGACAGGGGGAAACCGGGGAGCTGTTTTTT. Translation: CASSELGQGETGELFF.

In its sample, this clone was seen a few times. The chain couples TRBV4-1 to TRBJ2-1, with 7 bases aligning to TRBD1. The J segment lost 3 bases and the V segment lost 0 bases, leaving 5 bases of the junction unmatched. The CDR3 consists of 16 residues. Germline V CDR1 and CDR2: MGHRA, YSYEKL. CDR3 sequence (DNA): TGCGCCAGCAGCCAAGATAGGGGGCAGGTCTACAATGAGCAGTTCTTC. Translation: CASSQDRGQVYNEQFF.

The gene calls are TRBV2 and TRBJ1-2, with D perhaps TRBD1 (5 bases). CDR1 SNHLY and CDR2 FYNNEI come from the germline V gene. There are 14 residues in the CDR3. Trimming took 0 bases from V and 7 from J, leaving 12 bases between them. The CDR3 is CASSEAAGRGGYTF. CDR3 in DNA: TGTGCCAGCAGTGAAGCGGCAGGGAGGGGTGGCTACACCTTC.

This chain connects TRBV7-8 to TRBJ1-2; possible D gene TRBD1, 5 bases. Trimming shortened V by 5 bases and J by 4 bases, and 14 bases separated the two germline ends. The CDR3 loop spans 14 amino acids. Germline CDR1 and CDR2: SGHVS and FQNEAQ. Here the CDR3 DNA reads TGTGCCAGCAGCCACGGGGGGAGCGGCTATGGCTACACCTTC. Translation: CASSHGGSGYGYTF.

Here the CDR3 reads CASSLFGTLNTEAFF. DNA for the CDR3: TGTGCCAGTAGTCTCTTCGGGACACTGAACACTGAAGCTTTCTTT. The genes are TRBV19 and TRBJ1-1, with a possible D match to TRBD1 (6 bases). Trimming removed 5 bases from V and 0 bases from J, with 13 bases in between. CDR3 length: 15 amino acids. Germline V gene lookup returns CDR1 LNHDA and CDR2 SQIVND (reference sequence).

The chain recombines TRBV30 with TRBJ2-1; D unresolved. The V end was cut by 1 base, the J end by 9 bases, with 10 bases between. Germline CDR1 GTSNPN, CDR2 SVGIG (reference sequence). CDR3 size: 12 residues. In DNA form, the CDR3 reads TGTGCCTGGAGTGCCCAGGCTGTTGAGCAGTTCTTC. Protein: CAWSAQAVEQFF.

The chain couples TRBV9 to TRBJ2-5, with TRBD2 matching over 9 bases. Germline assignment: CDR1 SGDLS and CDR2 YYNGEE. The V segment lost 4 bases and the J segment 5 bases; nucleotides outside the gene matches: 12. The CDR3 length is 16 residues. The CDR3 sequence is CASSSGLAGSQETQYF. The CDR3 nucleotides read TGTGCCAGCAGCTCGGGACTAGCCGGGAGCCAGGAGACCCAGTACTTC. The variable domain in full, completed from reference TRBV9 and TRBJ2-5, reads DSGVTQTPKHLITATGQRVTLRCSPRSGDLSVYWYQQSLDQGLQFLIQYYNGEERAKGNILERFSAQQFPDLHSELNLSSLELGDSALYFCASSSGLAGSQETQYFGPGTRLLVL.

The rearrangement joins TRBV18 to TRBJ1-2, with D hard to call. This CDR3 has 15 residues. The germline gives CDR1 KGHSH, CDR2 LQKENI. Trimming shortened V by 0 bases and J by 4 bases, and 12 bases separated the two germline ends. The CDR3 is CASSPPAGNLYGYTF. In DNA form, the CDR3 reads TGTGCCAGCTCACCACCGGCAGGTAACCTCTATGGCTACACCTTC.

This clone came up a few times. The chain employs TRBV6-5 and TRBJ2-7, with TRBD2 matching over 8 bases. This CDR3 contains 16 residues. V was pared by 2 bases and J by 7 bases, with 13 bases of the junction left unmatched. Germline assignment: CDR1 MNHEY and CDR2 SVGAGI. The CDR3 sequence: CASSYGWGAGAREQYF. The DNA of the CDR3 is TGTGCCAGCAGTTACGGGTGGGGAGCGGGGGCAAGGGAGCAGTACTTC.

In its sample, this clone was seen a few times. V is TRBV27 and J is TRBJ1-2; a possible D gene is TRBD1 (5 bases). The CDR3 runs to 13 residues. V shed 6 bases and J shed 2 bases, with 10 bases lying between them. Germline CDR1 MNHEY, CDR2 SMNVEV (reference sequence). CDR3: CASSWTSNYGYTF. In DNA form, the CDR3 reads TGTGCCAGCAGCTGGACAAGCAACTATGGCTACACCTTC.

The rearrangement joins TRBV6-6 to TRBJ2-5, with D perhaps TRBD1 (5 bases). The ends were cut back, 1 base at V and 4 bases at J, with 10 bases in the middle. The germline V gene encodes CDR1 MNHNY and CDR2 SVGAGI (reference sequence). This CDR3 comprises 14 residues. The CDR3 sequence: CASSYFWGGETQYF. The DNA for the CDR3 is TGTGCCAGCAGTTACTTTTGGGGCGGAGAGACCCAGTACTTC.

The CDR3 region is CASSLAGSNQETQYF. Here the CDR3 DNA reads TGCGCCAGCAGCTTGGCAGGGTCAAACCAAGAGACCCAGTACTTC. The V gene is TRBV5-1, the J gene TRBJ2-5; perhaps TRBD1 as D (5 bases). This CDR3 is built from 15 residues. The germline CDR1 and CDR2 sequences are SGHRS and YFSETQ. V was pared by 0 bases and J by 0 bases, with 9 bases between.

V is TRBV4-2 and J is TRBJ2-2, with 9 bases that match TRBD2. V gave up 0 bases and J gave up 4 bases; unmatched junction bases: 9. The length of the CDR3 is 18 residues. Germline V CDR1 and CDR2: LGHNA, YNFKEQ. CDR3 sequence reads: CASSQEYPGLAGTGELFF. The CDR3 nucleotides are TGTGCCAGCAGCCAAGAATACCCGGGACTAGCAGGCACCGGGGAGCTGTTTTTT.

This clone was counted between two and nine times. The chain couples TRBV19 to TRBJ2-2; D uncertain. The V gene lost 9 bases and the J gene lost 5 bases, with 7 bases spanning the gap. Germline CDR1 and CDR2: LNHDA and SQIVND (reference sequence). The CDR3 is made up of 11 amino acids. The CDR3 protein is CASAGTGELFF. The CDR3 coding sequence is TGTGCCAGCGCCGGGACCGGGGAGCTGTTTTTT.

This clone was counted between two and nine times. The V and J genes are TRBV7-9 and TRBJ2-7; 9 nucleotides line up with TRBD2. Germline loops: CDR1 SEHNR, CDR2 FQNEAQ (reference sequence). This CDR3 is built from 17 residues. With V trimmed by 1 base and J by 1 base, 8 bases remained unmatched. The CDR3, as DNA: TGTGCCAGCAGCTTAGGGCTAGCGGGGACCCTTTCCTACGAGCAGTACTTC. Encoded protein: CASSLGLAGTLSYEQYF.

V gene TRBV7-9 combines with J gene TRBJ2-2; D uncertain. V shed 4 bases and J shed 2 bases, with 2 bases lying between them. Germline CDR1 is SEHNR and CDR2 is FQNEAQ (reference sequence). There are 12 residues in the CDR3. The CDR3 loop reads CASSSNTGELFF. The CDR3 region has the DNA TGTGCCAGCAGCTCTAACACCGGGGAGCTGTTTTTT.